These 5 T cell receptor beta chains were all obtained from the same sample, sequenced in a study of CD8 T cells in ankylosing spondylitis. From the 5' RACE reads, TCRdb called clonotypes with MiXCR, one entry per CDR3 protein. The sample lists more than 100,000 distinct CDR3 sequences; over 10% were seen once. Sequenced material: blood, either unsorted or a sorted T cell fraction (not recorded which). These receptors all come from a female donor with ankylosing spondylitis or in good health (not recorded which).

This clonotype has ten or more counts. In DNA form, the CDR3 reads TGTGCCGGAGGGCGGGAGGCGGTCACCGGGGAGCTGTTTTTT. Its translation is CAGGREAVTGELFF. The V call is TRBV5-5, the J call TRBJ2-2, with TRBD2 matching 8 bases. The CDR3 has 14 residues. V lost 10 bases to trimming and J lost 4 bases; unmatched junction nucleotides: 9. CDR1 and CDR2 from the germline V gene are SGHKS and YYEKEE (reference sequence).

This clonotype was seen many times. DNA for the CDR3: TGTGCCAGCAGCTTAGTAACGACCTTGAACACTGAAGCTTTCTTT. Translated: CASSLVTTLNTEAFF. The chain couples TRBV7-2 to TRBJ1-1; no reliable D call. Per the germline V gene, CDR1 is SGHTA and CDR2 is FQGNSA. The CDR3 length is 15 residues. Trimming stripped 1 base from V and 0 bases from J, with 9 bases between. The full variable domain, rest sourced from reference TRBV7-2 and TRBJ1-1, is GAGVSQSPSNKVTEKGKDVELRCDPISGHTALYWYRQSLGQGLEFLIYFQGNSAPDKSGLPSDRFSAERTGGSVSTLTIQRTQQEDSAVYLCASSLVTTLNTEAFFGQGTRLTVV.

Ten or more counts support this clonotype. This chain joins TRBV29-1 and TRBJ2-7; 7 bases map to TRBD1. CDR1 and CDR2 from the germline V gene are SQVTM and ANQGSEA. Trimming removed 5 bases from V and 2 bases from J; junction bases left unmatched: 3. This CDR3 has 12 residues. CDR3 protein: CSVRDSAYEQYF. In DNA, the CDR3 is TGCAGCGTTCGGGACAGTGCCTACGAGCAGTACTTC.

This clonotype was observed many times. V and J are TRBV12-3 or TRBV12-4 and TRBJ1-5, with a possible D match to TRBD1 (6 bases). Deletions cut 4 bases from V and 8 bases from J, with 21 bases between. The CDR3 sequence is 16 residues long. CDR3 DNA: TGTGCCAGCAGTTCCAGGCCCCCCAGGGGCCAGGAGCCCCAGCATTTT. It specifies CASSSRPPRGQEPQHF.

Ten or more counts support this clonotype. The chain uses TRBV6-2 or TRBV6-3 and TRBJ2-5, with TRBD1 matching over 8 bases. The CDR3 extends over 14 amino acids. Germline CDR1 is MNHEY and CDR2 is SVGEGT. V lost 4 bases and J lost 5; bases outside the gene matches: 6. CDR3 in amino acids: CASSFDRGYETQYF. In DNA form, the CDR3 reads TGTGCCAGCAGTTTTGACAGGGGTTATGAGACCCAGTACTTC.